This entry is about one T cell receptor beta chain. Given a much more abundant clone one base away, this may be a read error. Lacking the conserved final phenylalanine or tryptophan, this CDR3 likely reflects a read error. The source of the sample is a study of molecular identifiers for immune sequencing clone quantification. TCRdb re-derived calls from the PCR reads in MiXCR, one entry per CDR3 protein. The repertoire holds roughly 55,000 distinct CDR3 sequences, with about a third as singletons. This CDR3 contains 14 residues. The germline V and J ends were trimmed by 6 bases and 4 bases, with 17 bases remaining between them. CDR1 is DFQATT, CDR2 SNEGSKA, per germline (reference sequence).

Sequenced input: naive CD8+ T cells from blood, with Jurkat cell RNA spiked in. Subset of the sample: FACS-sorted CD8+CD4-CCR7+CD45RA+ naive T cells. The chain couples TRBV20-1 to TRBJ2-3; either TRBD1 or TRBD2 may supply D (5 bases each). The source is a human donor in good health. Some libraries in this study had Jurkat cell RNA spiked in. The CDR3 nucleotides read TGCAGTGCCATCCGGGGCCGCGCGGCAGATACGCAGTATTAT. Amino acids: CSAIRGRAADTQYY.